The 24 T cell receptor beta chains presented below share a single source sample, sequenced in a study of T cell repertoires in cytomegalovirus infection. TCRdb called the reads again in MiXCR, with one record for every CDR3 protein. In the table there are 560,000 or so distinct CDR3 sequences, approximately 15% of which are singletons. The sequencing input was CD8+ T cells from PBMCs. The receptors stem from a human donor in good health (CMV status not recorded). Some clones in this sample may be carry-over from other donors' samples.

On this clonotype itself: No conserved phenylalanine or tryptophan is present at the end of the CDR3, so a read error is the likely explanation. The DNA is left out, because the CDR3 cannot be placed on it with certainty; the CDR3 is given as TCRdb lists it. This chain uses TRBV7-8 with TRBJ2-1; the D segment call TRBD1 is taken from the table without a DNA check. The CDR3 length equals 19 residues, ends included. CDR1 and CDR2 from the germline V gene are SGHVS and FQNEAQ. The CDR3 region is CASSSQPARSVNSYNEQLL.

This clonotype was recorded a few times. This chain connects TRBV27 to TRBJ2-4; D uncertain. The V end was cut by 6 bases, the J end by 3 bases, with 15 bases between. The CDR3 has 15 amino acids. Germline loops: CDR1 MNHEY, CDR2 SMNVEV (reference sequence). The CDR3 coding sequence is TGTGCCAGCAGCTCACGAATTTCCCTCAAAAACATTCAGTACTTC. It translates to CASSSRISLKNIQYF.

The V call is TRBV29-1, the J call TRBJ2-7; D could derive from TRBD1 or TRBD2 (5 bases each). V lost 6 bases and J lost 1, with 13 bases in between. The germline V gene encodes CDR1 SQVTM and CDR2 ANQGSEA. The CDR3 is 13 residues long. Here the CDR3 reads CSVWDGGSYEQYF. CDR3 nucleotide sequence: TGCAGCGTGTGGGACGGTGGGTCCTACGAGCAGTACTTC.

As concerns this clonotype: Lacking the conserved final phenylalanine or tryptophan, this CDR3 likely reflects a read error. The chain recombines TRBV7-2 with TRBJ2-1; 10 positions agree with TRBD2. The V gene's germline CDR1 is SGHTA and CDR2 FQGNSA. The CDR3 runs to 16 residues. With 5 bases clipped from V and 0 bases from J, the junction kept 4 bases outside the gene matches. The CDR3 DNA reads TGTGCCAGCAGCCCACTAGCGGGAACCTCCTACAATGAGCAGTTCTTA. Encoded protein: CASSPLAGTSYNEQFL.

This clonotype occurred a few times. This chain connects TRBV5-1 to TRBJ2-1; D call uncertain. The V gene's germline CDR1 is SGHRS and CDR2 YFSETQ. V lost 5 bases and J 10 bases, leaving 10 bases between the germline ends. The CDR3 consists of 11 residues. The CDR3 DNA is TGCGCCAGCAGTTCAAGTCACGAGCAGTTCTTC. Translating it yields CASSSSHEQFF.

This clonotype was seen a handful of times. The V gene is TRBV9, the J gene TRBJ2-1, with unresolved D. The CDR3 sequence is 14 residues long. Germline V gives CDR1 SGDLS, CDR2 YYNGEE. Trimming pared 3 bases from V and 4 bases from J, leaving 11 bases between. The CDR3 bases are TGTGCCAGCAGCGCTGCGGACCAGTACAATGAGCAGTTCTTC. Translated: CASSAADQYNEQFF.

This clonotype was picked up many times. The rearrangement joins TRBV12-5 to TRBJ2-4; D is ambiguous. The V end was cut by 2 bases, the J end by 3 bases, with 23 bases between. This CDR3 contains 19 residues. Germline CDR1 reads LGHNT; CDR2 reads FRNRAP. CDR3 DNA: TGTGCTAGTGGTTTGTTCACCGAGGCAGCTGGTACTCGCAAAAACATTCAGTACTTC. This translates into CASGLFTEAAGTRKNIQYF.

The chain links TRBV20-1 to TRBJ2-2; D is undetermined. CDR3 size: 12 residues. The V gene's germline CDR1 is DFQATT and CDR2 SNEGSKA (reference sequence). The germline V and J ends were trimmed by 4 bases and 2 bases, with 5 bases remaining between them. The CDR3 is CSATSNTGELFF. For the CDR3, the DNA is TGCAGTGCTACCTCCAACACCGGGGAGCTGTTTTTT.

CDR3 nucleotides: TGTGCCACCGGACAGGGGGCGACCTACTATGGCTACACCTTC. It yields the protein CATGQGATYYGYTF. The V and J genes are TRBV3-1 and TRBJ1-2; 11 bases agree with TRBD1. The CDR3 is 14 residues long. Germline trimming cut 10 bases from V and 3 bases from J; bases unmatched to any gene: 7. Germline CDR1 and CDR2: LGHDT and YNNKEL (reference sequence).

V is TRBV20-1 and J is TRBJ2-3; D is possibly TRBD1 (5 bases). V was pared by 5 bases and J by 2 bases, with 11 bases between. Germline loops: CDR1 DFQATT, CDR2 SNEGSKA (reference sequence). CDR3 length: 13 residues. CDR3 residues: CSAATDHTDTQYF. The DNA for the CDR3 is TGCAGTGCTGCGACAGACCACACAGATACGCAGTATTTT.

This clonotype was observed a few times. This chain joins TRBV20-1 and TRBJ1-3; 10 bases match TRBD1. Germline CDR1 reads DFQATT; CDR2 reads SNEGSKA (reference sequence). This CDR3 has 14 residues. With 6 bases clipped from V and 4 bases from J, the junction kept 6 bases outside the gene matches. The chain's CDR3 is CSAPGQGQGNTIYF. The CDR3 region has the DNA TGCAGTGCGCCGGGACAGGGGCAAGGAAACACCATATATTTT.

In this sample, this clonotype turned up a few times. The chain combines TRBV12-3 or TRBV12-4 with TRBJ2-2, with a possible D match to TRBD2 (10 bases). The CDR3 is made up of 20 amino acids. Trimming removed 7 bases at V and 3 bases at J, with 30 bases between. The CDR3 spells CASTGTGLESGGAYTGELFF. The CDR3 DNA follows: TGTGCCAGCACCGGGACAGGGTTAGAGAGCGGGGGGGCCTACACCGGGGAGCTGTTTTTT.

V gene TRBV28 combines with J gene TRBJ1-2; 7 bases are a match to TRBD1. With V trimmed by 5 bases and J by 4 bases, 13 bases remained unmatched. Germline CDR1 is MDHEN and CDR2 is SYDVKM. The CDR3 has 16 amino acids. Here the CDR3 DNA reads TGTGCCAGCAGTCTGCCAGACAGGGAGAATGCCTATGGCTACACCTTC. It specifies CASSLPDRENAYGYTF.

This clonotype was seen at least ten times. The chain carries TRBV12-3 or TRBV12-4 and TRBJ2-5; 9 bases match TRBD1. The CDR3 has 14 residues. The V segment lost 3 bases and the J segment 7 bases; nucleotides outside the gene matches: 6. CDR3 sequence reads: CASSFWQDRGTQYF. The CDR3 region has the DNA TGTGCCAGCAGTTTCTGGCAGGACAGGGGGACCCAGTACTTC.

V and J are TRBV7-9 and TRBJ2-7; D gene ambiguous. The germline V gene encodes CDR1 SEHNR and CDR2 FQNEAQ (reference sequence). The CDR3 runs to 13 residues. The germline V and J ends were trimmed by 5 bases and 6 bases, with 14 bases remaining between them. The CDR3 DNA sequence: TGTGCCAGCAGCCCGGAGCTATCTAGCGAGCAGTACTTC. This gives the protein CASSPELSSEQYF.

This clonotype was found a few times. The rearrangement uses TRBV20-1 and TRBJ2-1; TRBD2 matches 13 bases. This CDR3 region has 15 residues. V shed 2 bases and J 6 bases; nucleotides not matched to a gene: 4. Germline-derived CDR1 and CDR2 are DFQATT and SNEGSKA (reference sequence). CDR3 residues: CSARSGLAGFNEQFF. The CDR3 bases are TGCAGTGCTAGATCGGGACTAGCGGGATTCAATGAGCAGTTCTTC.

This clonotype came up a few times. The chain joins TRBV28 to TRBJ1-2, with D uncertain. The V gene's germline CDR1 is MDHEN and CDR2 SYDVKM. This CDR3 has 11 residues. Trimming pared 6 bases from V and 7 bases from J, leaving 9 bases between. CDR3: CASSPGSGYTF. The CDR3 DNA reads TGTGCCAGCAGCCCAGGTAGTGGCTACACCTTC.

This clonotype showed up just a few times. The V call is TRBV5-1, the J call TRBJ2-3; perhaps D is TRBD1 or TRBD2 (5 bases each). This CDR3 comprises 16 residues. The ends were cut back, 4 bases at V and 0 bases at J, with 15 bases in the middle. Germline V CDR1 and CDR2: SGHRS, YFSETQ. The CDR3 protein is CASSHLGRTSTDTQYF. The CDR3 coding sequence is TGCGCCAGCAGCCACCTGGGACGGACTAGCACAGATACGCAGTATTTT.

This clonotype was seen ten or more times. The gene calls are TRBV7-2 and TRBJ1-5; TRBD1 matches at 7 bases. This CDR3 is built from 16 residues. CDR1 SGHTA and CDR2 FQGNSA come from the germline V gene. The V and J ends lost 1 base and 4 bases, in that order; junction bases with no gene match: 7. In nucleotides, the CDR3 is TGTGCCAGCAGCTTAGAGCCCGGGACAGAAAATCAGCCCCAGCATTTT. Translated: CASSLEPGTENQPQHF. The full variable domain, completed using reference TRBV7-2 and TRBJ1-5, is GAGVSQSPSNKVTEKGKDVELRCDPISGHTALYWYRQSLGQGLEFLIYFQGNSAPDKSGLPSDRFSAERTGGSVSTLTIQRTQQEDSAVYLCASSLEPGTENQPQHFGDGTRLSIL.

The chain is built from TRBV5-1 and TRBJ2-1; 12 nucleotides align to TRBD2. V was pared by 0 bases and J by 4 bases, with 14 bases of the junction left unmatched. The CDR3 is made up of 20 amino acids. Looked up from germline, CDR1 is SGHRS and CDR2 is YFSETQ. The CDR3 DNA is TGCGCCAGCAGCTTGGAGGGACTTCCTAGCGGGAGGGGGAATTACAATGAGCAGTTCTTC. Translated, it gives CASSLEGLPSGRGNYNEQFF.

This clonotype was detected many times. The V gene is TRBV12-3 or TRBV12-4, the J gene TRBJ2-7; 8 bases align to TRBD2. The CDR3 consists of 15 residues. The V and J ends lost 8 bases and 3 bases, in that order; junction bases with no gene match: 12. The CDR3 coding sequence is TGTGCCAGCGTACGGGGGGGTTTAGGGGGCTACGAGCAGTACTTC. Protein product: CASVRGGLGGYEQYF.

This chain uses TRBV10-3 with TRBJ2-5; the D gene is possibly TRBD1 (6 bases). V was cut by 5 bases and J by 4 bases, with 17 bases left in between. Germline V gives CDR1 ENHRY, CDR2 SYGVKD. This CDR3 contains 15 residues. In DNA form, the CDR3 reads TGTGCCATCAGTACCCCAGGGGCACCAGGAGAGACCCAGTACTTC. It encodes CAISTPGAPGETQYF.

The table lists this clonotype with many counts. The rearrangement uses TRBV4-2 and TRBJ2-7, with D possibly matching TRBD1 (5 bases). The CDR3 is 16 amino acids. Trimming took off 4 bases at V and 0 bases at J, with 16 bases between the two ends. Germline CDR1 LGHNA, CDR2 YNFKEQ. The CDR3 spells CASSPTAAGPSYEQYF. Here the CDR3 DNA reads TGTGCCAGCAGCCCTACGGCGGCAGGGCCCTCCTACGAGCAGTACTTC.

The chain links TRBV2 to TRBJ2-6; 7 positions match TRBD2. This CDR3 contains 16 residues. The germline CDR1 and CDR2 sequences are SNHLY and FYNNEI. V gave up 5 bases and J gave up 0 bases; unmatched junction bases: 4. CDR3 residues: CASSQVAGSGANVLTF. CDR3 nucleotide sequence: TGTGCCAGCAGTCAAGTAGCGGGCTCTGGGGCCAACGTCCTGACTTTC.